The clone carrying this TCR beta chain was detected once. Only in-frame clones appear in the TCRdb table, and some are missing; sequencing was by immunoSEQ multiplex PCR. The sample includes approximately 300,000 clones, 87% of them seen just once. In terms of age and location, participants ranged from roughly 18 to 100 years and lived in about two dozen US areas. Cohort 3 donors counted as recovered after two negative PCRs, clearance, or resolved symptoms. The source of the sample is a study of blood T cell repertoires in COVID-19. For the study at large: Material from acute and convalescent COVID-19 was sourced from the United States, Italy and Spain. T cells, B-cell-depleted T cells, or PBMCs supplied cDNA or gDNA.

The trim removed 0 bases at V and 12 bases at J, leaving 11 bases unmatched. CDR1 and CDR2 from the germline V gene are SGDLS and YYNGEE. CDR3 length: 15 amino acids. The sequencing input was PBMCs or T cells enriched from blood (not recorded which). The V and J genes are TRBV9 and TRBJ1-2, with 10 bases fitting TRBD1. This receptor was taken from a woman aged 30 to 39 who had recovered from COVID-19. This CDR3 reads CASSVAHEGGQGHTF. DNA for the CDR3: TGTGCCAGCAGCGTAGCCCACGAAGGGGGACAGGGGCACACCTTC. The whole variable domain, filled in from reference TRBV9 and TRBJ1-2, reads DSGVTQTPKHLITATGQRVTLRCSPRSGDLSVYWYQQSLDQGLQFLIQYYNGEERAKGNILERFSAQQFPDLHSELNLSSLELGDSALYFCASSVAHEGGQGHTFGSGTRLTVV.